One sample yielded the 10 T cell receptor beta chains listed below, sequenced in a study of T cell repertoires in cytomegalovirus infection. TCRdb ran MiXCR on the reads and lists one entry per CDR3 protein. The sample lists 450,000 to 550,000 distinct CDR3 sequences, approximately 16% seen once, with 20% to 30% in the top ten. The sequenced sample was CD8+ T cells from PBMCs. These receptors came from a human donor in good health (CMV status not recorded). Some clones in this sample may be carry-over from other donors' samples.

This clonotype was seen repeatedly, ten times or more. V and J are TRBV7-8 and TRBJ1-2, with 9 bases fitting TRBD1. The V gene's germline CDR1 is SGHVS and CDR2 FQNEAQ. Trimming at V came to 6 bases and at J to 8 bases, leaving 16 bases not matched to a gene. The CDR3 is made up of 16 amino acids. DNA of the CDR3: TGTGCCAGCAGTTCTACCGGGACAGGGAACTTACGCGGCTACACCTTC. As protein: CASSSTGTGNLRGYTF.

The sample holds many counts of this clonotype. The CDR3 DNA reads as TGTGCCGTCCTAACTAGCGGGATGTCAAATGAGCAGTTCTTC. Its translation: CAVLTSGMSNEQFF. V is TRBV12-3 or TRBV12-4 and J is TRBJ2-1, with 10 bases lining up with TRBD2. The ends lost 11 bases at V and 7 bases at J; junction bases unmatched: 11. This CDR3 region has 14 residues.

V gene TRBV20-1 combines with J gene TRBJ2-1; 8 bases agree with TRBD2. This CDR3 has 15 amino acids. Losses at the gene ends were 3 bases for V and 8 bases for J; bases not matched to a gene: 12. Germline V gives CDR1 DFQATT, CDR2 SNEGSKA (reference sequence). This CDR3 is CSARGWDSGTDEQFF. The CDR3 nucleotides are TGCAGTGCTAGGGGGTGGGATAGCGGGACGGATGAGCAGTTCTTC.

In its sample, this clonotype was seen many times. CDR3 sequence reads: CASSPPGLAGSHEQYF. CDR3 nucleotides: TGTGCCAGCAGCCCCCCGGGACTAGCGGGGTCACACGAGCAGTACTTC. The V gene is TRBV12-3 or TRBV12-4, the J gene TRBJ2-7; 13 nucleotides match TRBD2. The CDR3 consists of 16 residues. J was trimmed by 5 bases and V by 6 bases; bases with no gene match: 10.

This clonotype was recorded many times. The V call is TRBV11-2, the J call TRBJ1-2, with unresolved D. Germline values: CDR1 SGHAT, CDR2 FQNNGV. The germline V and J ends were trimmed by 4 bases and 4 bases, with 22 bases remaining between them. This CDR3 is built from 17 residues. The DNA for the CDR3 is TGTGCCAGCAGCTCTCCGATGGGTACGGAACTCTTCTATGGCTACACCTTC. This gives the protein CASSSPMGTELFYGYTF.

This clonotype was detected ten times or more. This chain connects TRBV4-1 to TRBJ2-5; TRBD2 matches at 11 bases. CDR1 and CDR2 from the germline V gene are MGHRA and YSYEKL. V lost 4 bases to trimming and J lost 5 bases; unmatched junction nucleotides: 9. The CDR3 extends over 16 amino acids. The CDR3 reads CASSPRLAGMEETQYF. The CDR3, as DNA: TGCGCCAGCAGCCCCCGACTAGCGGGAATGGAGGAGACCCAGTACTTC.

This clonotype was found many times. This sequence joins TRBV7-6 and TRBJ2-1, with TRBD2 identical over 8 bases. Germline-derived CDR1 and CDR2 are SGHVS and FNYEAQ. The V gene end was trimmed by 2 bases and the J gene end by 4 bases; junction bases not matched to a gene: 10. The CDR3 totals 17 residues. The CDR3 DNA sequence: TGTGCCAGCAGCTTAAGTCCCCGAGCGGGGGTGTACAATGAGCAGTTCTTC. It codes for CASSLSPRAGVYNEQFF.

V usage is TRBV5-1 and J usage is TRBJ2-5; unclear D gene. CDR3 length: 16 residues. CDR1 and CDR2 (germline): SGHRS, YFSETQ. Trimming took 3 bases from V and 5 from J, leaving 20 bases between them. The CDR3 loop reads CASSSKLTDLEETQYF. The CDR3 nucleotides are TGCGCCAGCAGCTCGAAGCTGACCGACCTGGAGGAGACCCAGTACTTC. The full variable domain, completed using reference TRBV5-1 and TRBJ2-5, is KAGVTQTPRYLIKTRGQQVTLSCSPISGHRSVSWYQQTPGQGLQFLFEYFSETQRNKGNFPGRFSGRQFSNSRSEMNVSTLELGDSALYLCASSSKLTDLEETQYFGPGTRLLVL.

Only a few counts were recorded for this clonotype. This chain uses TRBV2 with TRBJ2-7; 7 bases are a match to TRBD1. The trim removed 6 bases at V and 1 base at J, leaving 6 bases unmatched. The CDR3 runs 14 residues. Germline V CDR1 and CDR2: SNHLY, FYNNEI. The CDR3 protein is CASRKGGESYEQYF. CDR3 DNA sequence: TGTGCCAGCAGAAAAGGGGGCGAGTCCTACGAGCAGTACTTC.

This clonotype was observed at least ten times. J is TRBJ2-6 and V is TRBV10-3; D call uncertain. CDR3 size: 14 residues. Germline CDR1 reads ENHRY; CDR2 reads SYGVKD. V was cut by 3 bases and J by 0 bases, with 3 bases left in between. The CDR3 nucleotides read TGTGCCATCAGTGACAGCTCTGGGGCCAACGTCCTGACTTTC. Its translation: CAISDSSGANVLTF.